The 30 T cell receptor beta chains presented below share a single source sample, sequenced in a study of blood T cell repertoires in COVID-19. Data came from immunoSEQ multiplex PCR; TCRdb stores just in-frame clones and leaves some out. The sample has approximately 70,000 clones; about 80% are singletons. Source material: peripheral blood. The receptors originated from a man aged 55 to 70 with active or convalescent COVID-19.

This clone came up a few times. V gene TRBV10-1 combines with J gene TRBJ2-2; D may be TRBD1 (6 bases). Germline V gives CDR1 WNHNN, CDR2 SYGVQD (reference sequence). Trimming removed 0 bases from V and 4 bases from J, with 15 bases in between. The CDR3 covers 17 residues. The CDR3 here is CASSESGAGASTGELFF. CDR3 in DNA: TGCGCCAGCAGTGAGTCGGGGGCAGGGGCGTCCACCGGGGAGCTGTTTTTT.

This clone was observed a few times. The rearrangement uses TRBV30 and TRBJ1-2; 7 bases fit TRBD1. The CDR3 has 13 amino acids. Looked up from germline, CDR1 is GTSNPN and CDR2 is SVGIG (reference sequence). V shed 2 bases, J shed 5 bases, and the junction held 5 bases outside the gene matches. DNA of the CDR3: TGTGCCTGGAGTCAGGCACAGGGGTATGGCTACACCTTC. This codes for CAWSQAQGYGYTF.

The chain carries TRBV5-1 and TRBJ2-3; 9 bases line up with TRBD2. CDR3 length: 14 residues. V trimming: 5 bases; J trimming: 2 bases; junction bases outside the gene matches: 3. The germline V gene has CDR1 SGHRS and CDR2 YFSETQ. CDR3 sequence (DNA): TGCGCCAGCAGAATAGCGGGGGCCACAGATACGCAGTATTTT. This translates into CASRIAGATDTQYF. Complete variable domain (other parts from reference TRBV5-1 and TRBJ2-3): KAGVTQTPRYLIKTRGQQVTLSCSPISGHRSVSWYQQTPGQGLQFLFEYFSETQRNKGNFPGRFSGRQFSNSRSEMNVSTLELGDSALYLCASRIAGATDTQYFGPGTRLTVL.

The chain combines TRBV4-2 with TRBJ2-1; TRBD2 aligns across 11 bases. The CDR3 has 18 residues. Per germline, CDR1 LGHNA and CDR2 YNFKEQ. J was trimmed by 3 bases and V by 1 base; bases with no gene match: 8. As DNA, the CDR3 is TGTGCCAGCAGCCAAGGTTTTTCTAGCGGGGGGAGCTACAATGAGCAGTTCTTC. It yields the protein CASSQGFSSGGSYNEQFF.

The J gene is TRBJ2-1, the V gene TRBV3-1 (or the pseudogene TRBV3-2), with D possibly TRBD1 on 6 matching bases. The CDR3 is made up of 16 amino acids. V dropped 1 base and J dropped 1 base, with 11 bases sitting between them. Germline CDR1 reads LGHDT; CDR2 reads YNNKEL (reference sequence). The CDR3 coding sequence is TGTGCCAGCAGCCAAGGCACAGGGTTATCCTACAATGAGCAGTTCTTC. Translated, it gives CASSQGTGLSYNEQFF.

The CDR3 protein is CASSISAGGRNQPQHF. The CDR3 DNA follows: TGTGCCAGTAGTATATCCGCAGGGGGCCGCAATCAGCCCCAGCATTTT. The chain combines TRBV19 with TRBJ1-5, with TRBD1 matching over 8 bases. Trimming at V came to 2 bases and at J to 2 bases, leaving 5 bases not matched to a gene. The CDR3 is 16 amino acids. The V gene's germline CDR1 is LNHDA and CDR2 SQIVND (reference sequence).

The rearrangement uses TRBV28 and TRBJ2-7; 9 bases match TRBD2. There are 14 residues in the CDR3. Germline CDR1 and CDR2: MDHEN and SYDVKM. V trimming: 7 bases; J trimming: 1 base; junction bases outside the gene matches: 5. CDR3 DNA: TGTGCCAGCAAGCGGGGGGCCCCTTCCTACGAGCAGTACTTC. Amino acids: CASKRGAPSYEQYF.

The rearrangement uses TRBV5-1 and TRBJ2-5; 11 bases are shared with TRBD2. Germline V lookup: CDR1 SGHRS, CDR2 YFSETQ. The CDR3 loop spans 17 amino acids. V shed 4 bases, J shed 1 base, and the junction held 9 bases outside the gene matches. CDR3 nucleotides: TGCGCCAGCAGCCCGTTAGACCTAGCGGGGGGCCAAGAGACCCAGTACTTC. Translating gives CASSPLDLAGGQETQYF.

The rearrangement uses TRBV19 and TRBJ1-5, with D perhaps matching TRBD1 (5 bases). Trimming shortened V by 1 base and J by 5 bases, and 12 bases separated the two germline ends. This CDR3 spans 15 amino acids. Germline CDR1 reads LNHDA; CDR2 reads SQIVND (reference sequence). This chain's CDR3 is CASSIARRGDQPQHF. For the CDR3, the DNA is TGTGCCAGTAGTATAGCAAGGAGGGGTGATCAGCCCCAGCATTTT. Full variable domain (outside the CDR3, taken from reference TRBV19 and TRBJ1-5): DGGITQSPKYLFRKEGQNVTLSCEQNLNHDAMYWYRQDPGQGLRLIYYSQIVNDFQKGDIAEGYSVSREKKESFPLTVTSAQKNPTAFYLCASSIARRGDQPQHFGDGTRLSIL.

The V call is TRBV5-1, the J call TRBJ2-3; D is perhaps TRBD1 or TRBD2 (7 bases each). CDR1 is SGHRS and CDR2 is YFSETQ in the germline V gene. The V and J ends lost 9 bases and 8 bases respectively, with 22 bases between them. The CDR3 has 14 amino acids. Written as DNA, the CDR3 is TGCGCCACCAGGGGGGGGCAGGAGTTTGGTACGCAGTATTTT. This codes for CATRGGQEFGTQYF.

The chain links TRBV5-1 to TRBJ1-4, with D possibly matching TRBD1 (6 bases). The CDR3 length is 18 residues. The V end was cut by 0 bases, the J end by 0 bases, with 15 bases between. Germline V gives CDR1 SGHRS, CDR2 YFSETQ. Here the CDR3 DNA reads TGCGCCAGCAGCTTGGCCGCCGGGGGGCCACCAACTAATGAAAAACTGTTTTTT. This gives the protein CASSLAAGGPPTNEKLFF.

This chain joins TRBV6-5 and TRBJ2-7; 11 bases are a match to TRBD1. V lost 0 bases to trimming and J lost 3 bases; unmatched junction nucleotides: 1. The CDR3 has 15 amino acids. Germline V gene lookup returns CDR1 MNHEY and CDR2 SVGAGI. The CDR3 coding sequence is TGTGCCAGCAGTTACTCCGGGACAGGGGGCTACGAGCAGTACTTC. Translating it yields CASSYSGTGGYEQYF.

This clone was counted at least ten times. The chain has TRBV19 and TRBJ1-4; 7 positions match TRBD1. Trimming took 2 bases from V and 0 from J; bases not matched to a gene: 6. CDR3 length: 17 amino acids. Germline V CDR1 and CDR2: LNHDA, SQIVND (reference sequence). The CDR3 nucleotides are TGTGCCAGTAGTATATTCAGGGGGTGGACAACTAATGAAAAACTGTTTTTT. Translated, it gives CASSIFRGWTTNEKLFF.

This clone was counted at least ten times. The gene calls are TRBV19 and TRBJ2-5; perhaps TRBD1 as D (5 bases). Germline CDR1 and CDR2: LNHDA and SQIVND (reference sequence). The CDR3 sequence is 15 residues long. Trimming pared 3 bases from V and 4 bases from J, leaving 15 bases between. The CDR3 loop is CASSIGQGSGETQYF. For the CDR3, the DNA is TGTGCCAGTAGTATCGGTCAGGGATCGGGAGAGACCCAGTACTTC.

The CDR3 spells CASSEARLAGETQYF. CDR3 sequence (DNA): TGTGCCAGCAGTGAAGCGCGGCTAGCGGGAGAGACCCAGTACTTC. The genes are TRBV2 and TRBJ2-5; 8 bases fit TRBD2. The germline gives CDR1 SNHLY, CDR2 FYNNEI. The CDR3 runs 15 residues. Trimming at V came to 0 bases and at J to 4 bases, leaving 4 bases not matched to a gene.

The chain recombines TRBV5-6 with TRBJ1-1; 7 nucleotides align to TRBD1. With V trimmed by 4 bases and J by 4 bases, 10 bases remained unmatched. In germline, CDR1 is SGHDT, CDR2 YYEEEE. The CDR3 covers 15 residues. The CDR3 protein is CASSPATGLRTEAFF. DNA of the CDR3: TGTGCCAGCAGCCCCGCGACAGGGCTTCGCACTGAAGCTTTCTTT.

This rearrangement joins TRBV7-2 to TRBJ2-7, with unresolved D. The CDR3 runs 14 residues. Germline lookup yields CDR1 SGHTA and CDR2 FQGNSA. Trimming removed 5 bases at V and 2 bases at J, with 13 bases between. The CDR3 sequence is CASSLTVGAYEQYF. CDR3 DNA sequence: TGTGCCAGCAGCCTTACGGTGGGCGCCTACGAGCAGTACTTC.

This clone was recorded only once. CDR3 sequence (DNA): TGTGCCAGCAGCCATTCCCGGGGGGCCCAAGAGACCCAGTACTTC. Translation gives CASSHSRGAQETQYF. The chain has TRBV7-9 and TRBJ2-5; weak D call: TRBD2 (7 bases). Trimming took 5 bases from V and 1 from J, leaving 14 bases between them. CDR1 is SEHNR, CDR2 FQNEAQ, per germline (reference sequence). This CDR3 is built from 15 residues.

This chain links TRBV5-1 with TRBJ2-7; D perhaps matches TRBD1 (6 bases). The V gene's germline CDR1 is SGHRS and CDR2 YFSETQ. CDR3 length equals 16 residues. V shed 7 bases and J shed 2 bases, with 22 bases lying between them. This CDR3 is CASCGGGPVEPYEQYF. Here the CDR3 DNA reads TGCGCCAGCTGTGGTGGGGGCCCCGTTGAGCCCTACGAGCAGTACTTC.

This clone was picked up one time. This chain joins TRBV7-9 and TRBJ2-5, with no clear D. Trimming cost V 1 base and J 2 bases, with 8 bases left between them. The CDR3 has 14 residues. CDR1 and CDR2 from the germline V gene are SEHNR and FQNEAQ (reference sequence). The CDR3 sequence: CASSLGALQETQYF. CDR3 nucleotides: TGTGCCAGCAGCTTAGGCGCATTGCAAGAGACCCAGTACTTC.

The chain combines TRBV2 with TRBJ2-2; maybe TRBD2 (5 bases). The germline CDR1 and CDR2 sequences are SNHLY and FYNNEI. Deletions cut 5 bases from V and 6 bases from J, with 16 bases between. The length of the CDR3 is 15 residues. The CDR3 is CASSSGAFRAGELFF. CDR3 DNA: TGTGCCAGCAGTAGCGGCGCCTTTAGGGCCGGGGAGCTGTTTTTT.

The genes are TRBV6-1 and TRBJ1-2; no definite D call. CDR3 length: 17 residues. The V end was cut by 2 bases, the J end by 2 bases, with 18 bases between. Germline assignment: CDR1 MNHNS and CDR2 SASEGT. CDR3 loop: CASSEKGRVRENYGYTF. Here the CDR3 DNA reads TGTGCCAGCAGTGAAAAGGGCCGGGTAAGGGAGAACTATGGCTACACCTTC.

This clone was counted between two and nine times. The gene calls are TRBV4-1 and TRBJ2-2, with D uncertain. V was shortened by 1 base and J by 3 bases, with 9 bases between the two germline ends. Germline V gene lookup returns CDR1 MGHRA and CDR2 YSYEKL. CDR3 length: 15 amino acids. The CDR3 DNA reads TGCGCCAGCAGCCAAGGGGCACAGTACACCGGGGAGCTGTTTTTT. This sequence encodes CASSQGAQYTGELFF.

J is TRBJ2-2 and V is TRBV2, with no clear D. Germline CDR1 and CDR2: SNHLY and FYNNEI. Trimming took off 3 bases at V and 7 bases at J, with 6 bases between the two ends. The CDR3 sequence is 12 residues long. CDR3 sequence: CASSDSYGELFF. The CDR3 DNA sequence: TGTGCCAGCAGTGATTCCTACGGGGAGCTGTTTTTT.

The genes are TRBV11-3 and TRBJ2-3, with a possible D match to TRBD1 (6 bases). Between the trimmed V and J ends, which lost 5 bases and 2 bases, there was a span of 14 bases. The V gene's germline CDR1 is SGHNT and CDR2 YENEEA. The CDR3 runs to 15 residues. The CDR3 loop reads CASSPRGKTTDTQYF. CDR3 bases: TGTGCCAGCAGCCCTAGGGGGAAGACCACAGATACGCAGTATTTT.

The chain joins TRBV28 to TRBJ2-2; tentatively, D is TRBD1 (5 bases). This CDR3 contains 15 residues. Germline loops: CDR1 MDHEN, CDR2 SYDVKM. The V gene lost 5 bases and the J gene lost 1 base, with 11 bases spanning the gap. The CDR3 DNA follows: TGTGCCAGCAGTCCGGACATCCTGAACACCGGGGAGCTGTTTTTT. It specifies CASSPDILNTGELFF. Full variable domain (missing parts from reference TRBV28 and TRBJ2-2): DVKVTQSSRYLVKRTGEKVFLECVQDMDHENMFWYRQDPGLGLRLIYFSYDVKMKEKGDIPEGYSVSREKKERFSLILESASTNQTSMYLCASSPDILNTGELFFGEGSRLTVL.

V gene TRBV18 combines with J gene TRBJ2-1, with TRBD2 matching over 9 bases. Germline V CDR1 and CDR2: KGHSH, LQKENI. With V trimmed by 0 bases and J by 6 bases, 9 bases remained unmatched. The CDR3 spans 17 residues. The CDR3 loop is CASSPPIMAGGINEQFF. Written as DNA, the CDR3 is TGTGCCAGCTCACCACCGATTATGGCGGGGGGGATCAATGAGCAGTTCTTC. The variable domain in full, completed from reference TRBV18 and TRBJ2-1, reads NAGVMQNPRHLVRRRGQEARLRCSPMKGHSHVYWYRQLPEEGLKFMVYLQKENIIDESGMPKERFSAEFPKEGPSILRIQQVVRGDSAAYFCASSPPIMAGGINEQFFGPGTRLTVL.

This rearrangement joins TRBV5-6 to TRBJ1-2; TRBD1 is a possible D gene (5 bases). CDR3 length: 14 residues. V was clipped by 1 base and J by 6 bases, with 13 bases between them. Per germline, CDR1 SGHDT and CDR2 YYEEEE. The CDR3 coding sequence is TGTGCCAGCAGCTTGTTGGGCAGGGTGGATGGCTACACCTTC. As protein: CASSLLGRVDGYTF.

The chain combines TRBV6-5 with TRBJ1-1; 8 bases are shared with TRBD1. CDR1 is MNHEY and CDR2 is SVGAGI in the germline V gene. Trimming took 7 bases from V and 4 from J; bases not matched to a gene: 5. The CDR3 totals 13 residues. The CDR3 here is CASNEQGGTEAFF. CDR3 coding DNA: TGTGCCAGCAACGAACAGGGGGGCACTGAAGCTTTCTTT.

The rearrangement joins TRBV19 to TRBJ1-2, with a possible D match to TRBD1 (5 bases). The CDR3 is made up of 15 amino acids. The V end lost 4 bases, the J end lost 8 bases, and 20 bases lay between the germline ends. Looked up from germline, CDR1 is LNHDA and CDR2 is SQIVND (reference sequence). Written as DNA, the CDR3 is TGTGCCAGTAGTACTACCCCCAGGACAACTGAAGGCTACACCTTC. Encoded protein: CASSTTPRTTEGYTF.